This T cell receptor beta chain was identified in a study of blood T cells in healthy people across ages. Findings and caveats of the study: Fewer expanded clones and more diversity marked long-lived versus aged donors. Conclusively comparing naive with antigen-experienced cells was impossible with unsorted PBMCs.

In the case of this clonotype: As yet, its antigen is unknown. Without the conserved terminal phenylalanine or tryptophan, this CDR3 likely stems from a read error.

Germline-derived CDR1 and CDR2 are SQVTM and ANQGSEA. This CDR3 has 14 residues. V lost 1 base and J lost 0, with 9 bases in between. PCR was performed a second time for 7 to 11 cycles using a sample-barcoded 5' primer and a J-beta primer mix. Via MiXCR, TCRdb re-called the 5' RACE reads, giving one row per CDR3 protein. The sample includes approximately 780,000 distinct CDR3 sequences, more than 25% seen only once; the top ten take around 3%. This same sample was also taken into another study, of T cells of mothers and their children. That study adds: Whatever RNA was extracted went entirely into cDNA synthesis, at about 1.6 ug per 15 ul. Persistent microchimeric T cell clones were not found at ~100 per million sensitivity.

This chain uses TRBV29-1 with TRBJ1-1; D is possibly TRBD1 (5 bases). The sample taken for sequencing was blood. This TCR derives from a boy younger than 18 in good health. In nucleotides, the CDR3 is TGCAGCGTTGAAGTTACAGGAATGAACACTGAAGCTTTCTCT. Translating it yields CSVEVTGMNTEAFS.